The T cell receptor beta chain described here comes from a study of cytomegalovirus exposure and HLA in healthy donors. Notes on the study in general: In a later analysis, common viral pathogens appeared linked to several of the most significant clusters. With DRB1 most and HLA-C fewest, TCR association rates differed between HLA loci in a later analysis.

CDR3 size: 14 residues. Trimming took 5 bases from V and 1 from J, leaving 9 bases between them. Germline V gene lookup returns CDR1 ENHRY and CDR2 SYGVKD. Concerning this clone: Its antigen remains unidentified.

Primers for the PCR totalled 60 Vbeta and 13 Jbeta. TCRdb's table, derived via immunoSEQ multiplex PCR, lists solely in-frame clones and lacks some. Here the sample spans approximately 69,000 clones, about 70% being singletons. The sample was PBMCs. This chain links TRBV10-3 with TRBJ1-5, with a possible D match to TRBD1 (5 bases). The clonotype was recovered from a man younger than 30 in good health and CMV-seronegative. For the CDR3, the DNA is TGTGCCATCAGTTCGGGACTGAGCAATCAGCCCCAGCATTTT. Translation gives CAISSGLSNQPQHF.